The entry below gives a single T cell receptor (beta chain) sequence along with its context. Its cognate antigen has yet to be identified. No clone much larger than this one lies a single base away; base qualities are absent. These data belong to a study of blood T cell repertoires in COVID-19 (TCRdb year 2020). For context, the study as a whole: Samples covering the acute and convalescent phases of COVID-19 were provided by collaborators in the United States, Italy and Spain. The repertoires were made available in a free public database intended to serve as a resource for research on the immune response to SARS-CoV-2. The dataset comprised deeply sampled blood TCRbeta repertoires from subjects exposed to, actively infected with, or recovered from COVID-19. The prospective study material was composed of cDNA or gDNA derived from T cells, B-cell-depleted T cells, or PBMCs. Nearly every sample came with metadata listing a de-identified subject ID, COVID-19 status, age in years and sex. Samples were obtained from the ongoing ImmuneRACE study (first 160 participants) and from 1,000 to 1,500 subjects provided by 6 global collaborators. HLA class I and class II types, where available, came from metadata supplied by the sample provider rather than from assay-based typing.

Overall study outcomes, separate from this receptor: How much clinical and demographic metadata was included differed by source and by participant, and the metadata was provided uncurated.

TCRbeta CDR3 regions were amplified from genomic DNA by means of the immunoSEQ Assay, a bias-controlled multiplex PCR. The study's own analysis went as follows. The number of nucleated cells in each sample was estimated by amplification of reference gene primers within the assay. To quantify the absolute abundance of each unique TCRbeta CDR3 rearrangement, sequence reads were collapsed and filtered. For each sample, productive Simpson clonality was calculated by taking the square root of Simpson's diversity index across productive rearrangements. Not all clones reach the TCRdb copy of this immuneACCESS table, which keeps in-frame sequences only. Checked studies attribute under half of the gap to unresolved V genes and leave the rest unexplained. From that table come the V and J calls and clone size; the DNA was used to work out D and trimming. The sample includes 95,000 to 100,000 clones, with approximately 92% observed a single time. Around 5.8% of the sample is taken by the ten largest.

The germline V gene specifies MDHEN as CDR1 and SYDVKM as CDR2. Cut back by 7 bases and 1 base, the V and J ends lie 13 bases apart. The cysteine opens and the phenylalanine closes a CDR3 of 14 amino acids. Only CDR3 DNA remains: 42 bases, in frame from the first base. Each collaborating institution followed its own protocols to collect whole blood in K2EDTA tubes. For TCRbeta analysis, collaborators shipped samples in one of three forms: frozen whole blood, isolated PBMCs, or DNA extracted from either of those sample types. The chain is assembled from TRBV28 and TRBJ1-1; too little of a D gene remains to name it. Source material: peripheral blood. The clonotype originates from a man aged 45-65 years with active COVID-19. The bases are TGTGCCAGCATGGCCAGTCGAAGGAACACTGAAGCTTTCTTT. Translated, this gives CASMASRRNTEAFF. Where the CDR3 stops, the reference TRBV28 and TRBJ1-1 genes take over; the full variable domain is DVKVTQSSRYLVKRTGEKVFLECVQDMDHENMFWYRQDPGLGLRLIYFSYDVKMKEKGDIPEGYSVSREKKERFSLILESASTNQTSMYLCASMASRRNTEAFFGQGTRLTVV.